This T cell receptor (beta chain) was recovered during a study of T cells in Graves' hyperthyroidism and ophthalmopathy. Study-level points and caveats: Blood also contained most expanded thyroid clonotypes above 0.001.

On the basis of clinical symptoms, serum thyroxine and TRAb, thyroid ultrasound and orbital computed tomography, diagnoses were made. The CDR3 loop spans 20 amino acids. The V gene's germline CDR1 is MNHEY and CDR2 SVGAGI. The germline V and J ends were trimmed by 5 bases and 3 bases, with 31 bases remaining between them. TCR beta CDR3 sequences were amplified from RNA transcripts. First-round RT-PCR of the TCR CDR3 relied on the HTBI primer set. TCRdb re-analysed the multiplex PCR reads in MiXCR, keeping a single row per CDR3 protein. The sample has 700,000 to 950,000 distinct CDR3 sequences; around a third are singletons. This clonotype was seen a few times. What it binds is not known.

Sequencing input: blood. The receptor's source is a woman aged 40-49 years with Graves' hyperthyroidism. The chain combines TRBV6-5 with TRBJ1-1; TRBD1 might be the D (6 bases). The DNA of the CDR3 is TGTGCCAGCAGTGTTTGGGACCCAGGACAGCGAGCATTATGGGACACTGAAGCTTTCTTT. Translating gives CASSVWDPGQRALWDTEAFF.